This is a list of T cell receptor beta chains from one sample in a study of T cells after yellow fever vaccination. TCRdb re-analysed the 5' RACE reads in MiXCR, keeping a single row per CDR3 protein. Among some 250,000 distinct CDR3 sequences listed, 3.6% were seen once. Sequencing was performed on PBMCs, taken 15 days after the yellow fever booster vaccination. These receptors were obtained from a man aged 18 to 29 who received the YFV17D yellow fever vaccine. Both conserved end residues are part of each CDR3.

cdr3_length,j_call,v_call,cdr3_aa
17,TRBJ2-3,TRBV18,CASSRGGLAEGTDTQYF
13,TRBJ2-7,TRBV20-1,CSASGQISYEQYF
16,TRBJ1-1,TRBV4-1,CASSHPPTGQNTEAFF
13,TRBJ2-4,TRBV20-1,CSATGTGMYIQYF
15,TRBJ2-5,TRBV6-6,CASSPLGDGGETQYF
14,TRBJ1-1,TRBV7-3,CASSFIRASTEAFF
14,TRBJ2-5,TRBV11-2,CASSRRDNQETQYF
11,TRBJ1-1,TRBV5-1,CASSLGGEAFF
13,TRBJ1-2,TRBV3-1,CASRKGILGGYTF
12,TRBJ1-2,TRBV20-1,CSANRENYGYTF
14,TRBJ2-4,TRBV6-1,CASRGPTGEHIQYF
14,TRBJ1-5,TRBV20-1,CSASGGTWDQPQHF
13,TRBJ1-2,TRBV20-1,CSARVGERYGYTF
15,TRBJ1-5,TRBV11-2,CASSLGTALNQPQHF
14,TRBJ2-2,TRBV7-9,CASSSLMNTGELFF
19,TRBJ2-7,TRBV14,CASSQDWRRGNSPTYEQYF
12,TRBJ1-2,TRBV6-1,CASSEGQAPAFF
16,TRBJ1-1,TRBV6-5,CASSQTYRGPNTEAFF
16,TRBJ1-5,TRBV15,CATSRESEYSNQPQHF